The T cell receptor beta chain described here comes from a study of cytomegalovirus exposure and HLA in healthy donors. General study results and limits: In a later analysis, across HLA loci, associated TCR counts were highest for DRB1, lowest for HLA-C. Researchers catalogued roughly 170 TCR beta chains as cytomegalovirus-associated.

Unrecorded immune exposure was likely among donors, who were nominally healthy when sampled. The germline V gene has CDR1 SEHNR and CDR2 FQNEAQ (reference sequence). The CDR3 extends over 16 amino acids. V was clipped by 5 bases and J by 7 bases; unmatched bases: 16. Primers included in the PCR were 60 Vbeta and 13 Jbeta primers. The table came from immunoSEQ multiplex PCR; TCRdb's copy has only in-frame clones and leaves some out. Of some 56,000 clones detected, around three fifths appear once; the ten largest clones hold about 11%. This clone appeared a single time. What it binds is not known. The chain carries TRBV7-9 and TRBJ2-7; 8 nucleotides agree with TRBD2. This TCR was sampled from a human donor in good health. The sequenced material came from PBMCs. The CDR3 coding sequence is TGTGCCAGCAGCACCGGCCAGCGGGGGCGGTTTAGTGAGCAGTACTTC. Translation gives CASSTGQRGRFSEQYF.